The 27 T cell receptor beta chains below all came from one sample that was sequenced in a study of blood T cell repertoires in COVID-19. Data came from immunoSEQ multiplex PCR; TCRdb stores just in-frame clones and leaves some out. This table holds tens of thousands of clones, 90% found once. Sequencing was performed on peripheral blood. Every receptor here comes from a human donor in a cohort sampled during active COVID-19.

The J gene is TRBJ2-2, the V gene TRBV5-4; 8 positions match TRBD2. The CDR3 is 15 amino acids. The germline gives CDR1 SGHNT, CDR2 YYREEE (reference sequence). V trimming: 5 bases; J trimming: 3 bases; junction bases outside the gene matches: 6. Here the CDR3 reads CASRAGTSDTGELFF. DNA for the CDR3: TGTGCCAGCAGAGCCGGGACTAGTGACACCGGGGAGCTGTTTTTT.

The rearrangement joins TRBV1 to TRBJ1-2. TRBV1 is termed a pseudogene. This CDR3 spans 10 amino acids. The CDR3, as DNA: TGCACCAGCCGGGGGAGTGGCTACACCTTC. It encodes CTSRGSGYTF.

This clone has a single count. The V gene is TRBV11-3, the J gene TRBJ1-1; D is undetermined. Trimming removed 1 base at V and 3 bases at J, with 15 bases between. CDR1 and CDR2 from the germline V gene are SGHNT and YENEEA. The CDR3 extends over 16 amino acids. CDR3 sequence reads: CASSLGGFGEDTEAFF. CDR3 nucleotides: TGTGCCAGCAGCTTAGGAGGCTTCGGGGAGGACACTGAAGCTTTCTTT.

The chain combines TRBV7-2 with TRBJ1-1; maybe TRBD1 (5 bases). Trimming stripped 5 bases from V and 0 bases from J, with 10 bases between. The germline CDR1 and CDR2 sequences are SGHTA and FQGNSA. The CDR3 consists of 14 residues. CDR3 residues: CASSPGGLNTEAFF. The CDR3 DNA sequence: TGTGCCAGCAGCCCCGGGGGACTGAACACTGAAGCTTTCTTT.

CDR3 in DNA: TGTGCCAGCAGTTCCGGACAGGGCAGCTATGGCTACACCTTC. Protein product: CASSSGQGSYGYTF. J is TRBJ1-2 and V is TRBV28, with TRBD1 identical over 8 bases. The CDR3 has 14 residues. Germline loops: CDR1 MDHEN, CDR2 SYDVKM. V lost 4 bases, J lost 4 bases, and 5 bases stayed unmatched.

The gene calls are TRBV7-9 and TRBJ2-1, with 8 bases lining up with TRBD2. Germline-derived CDR1 and CDR2 are SEHNR and FQNEAQ (reference sequence). The CDR3 has 17 residues. The trim removed 4 bases at V and 0 bases at J, leaving 8 bases unmatched. CDR3: CASSSYSGTSSYNEQFF. The CDR3 DNA sequence: TGTGCCAGCAGCTCTTATAGCGGGACGAGCTCCTACAATGAGCAGTTCTTC. Looking up the rest from reference TRBV7-9 and TRBJ2-1 gives the full variable domain: DTGVSQNPRHKITKRGQNVTFRCDPISEHNRLYWYRQTLGQGPEFLTYFQNEAQLEKSRLLSDRFSAERPKGSFSTLEIQRTEQGDSAMYLCASSSYSGTSSYNEQFFGPGTRLTVL.

V usage is TRBV5-6 and J usage is TRBJ1-1; the match to TRBD1 covers 7 bases. The CDR3 runs 17 residues. The germline CDR1 and CDR2 sequences are SGHDT and YYEEEE. The junction had 9 bases not matched to a gene; V was cut back by 0 bases and J by 1 base. Here the CDR3 reads CASSLVGTASRNTEAFF. The CDR3 nucleotides read TGTGCCAGCAGCTTGGTAGGGACAGCTTCAAGGAACACTGAAGCTTTCTTT.

This clone showed up just once. The chain has TRBV3-1 (or the pseudogene TRBV3-2) and TRBJ2-3; 7 bases are a match to TRBD2. This CDR3 contains 15 residues. Per the germline V gene, CDR1 is LGHDT and CDR2 is YNNKEL (reference sequence). With V trimmed by 4 bases and J by 2 bases, 6 bases remained unmatched. In DNA, the CDR3 is TGTGCCAGCAGCCGCGCGGGAGTCCACACAGATACGCAGTATTTT. Translated: CASSRAGVHTDTQYF.

This chain links TRBV19 with TRBJ2-6; a possible D gene is TRBD2 (5 bases). CDR3 size: 17 residues. CDR1 is LNHDA, CDR2 SQIVND, per germline (reference sequence). V shed 7 bases and J shed 12 bases, with 28 bases lying between them. CDR3 in DNA: TGTGCCAGTACCTCCTTGTGGGAGAGGACCGAAGGAGGCGTCCTGACTTTC. Its protein is CASTSLWERTEGGVLTF.

V and J are TRBV15 and TRBJ2-7; 13 bases agree with TRBD2. V trimming: 1 base; J trimming: 1 base; junction bases outside the gene matches: 1. Per the germline V gene, CDR1 is LNHNV and CDR2 is YYDKDF (reference sequence). The CDR3 runs 16 residues. The CDR3 sequence is CATSRGGLAGSYEQYF. CDR3 bases: TGTGCCACCAGCAGAGGGGGACTAGCGGGGTCCTACGAGCAGTACTTC.

The chain joins TRBV23-1 to TRBJ2-3; TRBD1 matches 9 bases. TRBV23-1 is an ORF, and what it does is uncertain. The CDR3 runs 17 residues. V trimming: 6 bases; J trimming: 4 bases; junction bases outside the gene matches: 14. CDR3 amino acids: CASSPPRRDRDADTQYF. The CDR3 DNA reads as TGCGCCAGCAGCCCCCCGAGACGGGACAGGGACGCAGATACGCAGTATTTT.

The rearrangement links TRBV11-2 to TRBJ2-4, with TRBD2 matching over 11 bases. V was pared by 5 bases and J by 3 bases, with 6 bases of the junction left unmatched. The CDR3 spans 16 residues. From germline, CDR1 is SGHAT and CDR2 FQNNGV. CDR3 nucleotide sequence: TGTGCCAGCAGCAGTAGCGGGAGGGCCGGCAAAAACATTCAGTACTTC. Amino acids: CASSSSGRAGKNIQYF.

The chain joins TRBV30 to TRBJ2-3; 8 positions match TRBD2. The CDR3 loop spans 14 amino acids. Trimming at V came to 5 bases and at J to 6 bases, leaving 10 bases not matched to a gene. The germline gives CDR1 GTSNPN, CDR2 SVGIG (reference sequence). The CDR3 protein is CAWVREGKRDTQYF. The CDR3 DNA reads TGTGCCTGGGTACGGGAGGGCAAAAGGGATACGCAGTATTTT.

The gene calls are TRBV19 and TRBJ2-1, with TRBD2 as a possible D gene (5 bases). CDR3 length: 16 amino acids. V was clipped by 8 bases and J by 6 bases, with 23 bases between them. The germline gives CDR1 LNHDA, CDR2 SQIVND (reference sequence). Here the CDR3 reads CASGARAGTLSNEQFF. The DNA of the CDR3 is TGTGCCAGTGGAGCGAGGGCTGGAACCCTTTCCAATGAGCAGTTCTTC.

V and J are TRBV5-5 and TRBJ1-1; no firm D call. Germline V gene sequence: CDR1 SGHKS, CDR2 YYEKEE (reference sequence). V lost 4 bases, J lost 1 base, and 11 bases lay in between. The CDR3 length is 14 residues. CDR3 nucleotides: TGTGCCAGCAGCCCTACGACAAAGAACACTGAAGCTTTCTTT. This encodes CASSPTTKNTEAFF.

This clone was detected only once. The V gene is TRBV7-9, the J gene TRBJ1-1; weak D call: TRBD1 (5 bases). Germline CDR1 reads SEHNR; CDR2 reads FQNEAQ (reference sequence). There are 15 residues in the CDR3. Trimming pared 1 base from V and 3 bases from J, leaving 12 bases between. The CDR3 sequence: CASSLGGTGDTEAFF. CDR3 in DNA: TGTGCCAGCAGCTTAGGAGGGACGGGGGACACTGAAGCTTTCTTT.

The chain has TRBV7-2 and TRBJ1-1; tentatively, D is TRBD1 (6 bases). The CDR3 is 15 residues long. The V gene's germline CDR1 is SGHTA and CDR2 FQGNSA. The V end was cut by 1 base, the J end by 5 bases, with 14 bases between. CDR3 bases: TGTGCCAGCAGCTTAGGCCTTGGGGGCTTGACTGAAGCTTTCTTT. Its translation is CASSLGLGGLTEAFF.

V usage is TRBV9 and J usage is TRBJ2-7; 9 positions agree with TRBD2. This CDR3 region has 16 residues. V was pared by 0 bases and J by 3 bases, with 7 bases of the junction left unmatched. Germline V gene data show CDR1 as SGDLS and CDR2 as YYNGEE. CDR3 sequence (DNA): TGTGCCAGCAGCGTAGGGGGCGGGAGGGCTAGCTACGAGCAGTACTTC. It codes for CASSVGGGRASYEQYF. The whole variable domain, filled in from reference TRBV9 and TRBJ2-7, reads DSGVTQTPKHLITATGQRVTLRCSPRSGDLSVYWYQQSLDQGLQFLIQYYNGEERAKGNILERFSAQQFPDLHSELNLSSLELGDSALYFCASSVGGGRASYEQYFGPGTRLTVT.

The chain is built from TRBV2 and TRBJ2-5; D is perhaps TRBD1 (6 bases). Germline CDR1 SNHLY, CDR2 FYNNEI. The CDR3 runs to 13 residues. V lost 7 bases and J 5 bases, leaving 14 bases between the germline ends. The CDR3 sequence is CASNLLRGETQYF. The CDR3 DNA reads as TGTGCCAGCAACCTGCTGAGGGGGGAGACCCAGTACTTC.

The chain joins TRBV7-8 to TRBJ2-5, with D perhaps TRBD1 (6 bases). This CDR3 has 15 residues. Between the trimmed V and J ends, which lost 1 base and 5 bases, there was a span of 14 bases. CDR1 and CDR2 from the germline V gene are SGHVS and FQNEAQ. CDR3 nucleotide sequence: TGTGCCAGCAGCTTAGGGCAGGGGAGAATGGAGACCCAGTACTTC. As protein: CASSLGQGRMETQYF.

This chain uses TRBV28 with TRBJ1-2; TRBD1 agrees at 11 bases. The CDR3 runs to 15 residues. CDR1 and CDR2 (germline): MDHEN, SYDVKM. The V gene end was trimmed by 5 bases and the J gene end by 4 bases; junction bases not matched to a gene: 6. The CDR3 coding sequence is TGTGCCAGCAGTAGAACCGGGACAGGGGGCTATGGCTACACCTTC. This translates into CASSRTGTGGYGYTF.

The chain recombines TRBV27 with TRBJ2-2; D unclear. The germline V gene has CDR1 MNHEY and CDR2 SMNVEV (reference sequence). The germline V and J ends were trimmed by 3 bases and 8 bases, with 7 bases remaining between them. The CDR3 extends over 12 amino acids. CDR3 nucleotide sequence: TGTGCCAGCAGTTTTGCCGGTGGGGAGCTGTTTTTT. It encodes CASSFAGGELFF.

The V call is TRBV1, the J call TRBJ2-5; TRBD2 reflects the table's D call only, with no check against the DNA. TRBV1 is termed a pseudogene. This CDR3 spans 14 amino acids. CDR3 region: CTSTPQSVQETQYF. The CDR3 DNA reads as TGCACCAGCACCCCGCAGAGCGTGCAAGAGACCCAGTACTTC.

The gene calls are TRBV24-1 and TRBJ2-2; TRBD1 matches at 8 bases. V trimming: 5 bases; J trimming: 4 bases; junction bases outside the gene matches: 5. The CDR3 sequence is 15 residues long. The germline V gene has CDR1 KGHDR and CDR2 SFDVKD. CDR3 in amino acids: CATSGSQGATGELFF. Written as DNA, the CDR3 is TGTGCCACCAGTGGATCTCAGGGGGCCACCGGGGAGCTGTTTTTT.

This rearrangement joins TRBV27 to TRBJ2-5; 10 nucleotides match TRBD2. The CDR3 spans 16 residues. CDR1 is MNHEY and CDR2 is SMNVEV in the germline V gene (reference sequence). The V and J ends lost 5 bases and 5 bases, in that order; junction bases with no gene match: 11. CDR3 loop: CASSNRAGGPGETQYF. In DNA form, the CDR3 reads TGTGCCAGCAGTAACAGAGCGGGAGGGCCGGGGGAGACCCAGTACTTC.

A note on this clone: No DNA is shown, since the ends of the CDR3 on it are uncertain; the CDR3 is the one TCRdb lists. The chain is built from TRBV19 and TRBJ1-5; the table's D gene call, TRBD1, was not cross checked with the DNA. Germline CDR1 is LNHDA and CDR2 is SQIVND (reference sequence). The CDR3 adds up to 12 amino acids, both ends counted. CDR3 residues: CASSFGQGPQHF.

This clone was seen only once. The gene calls are TRBV15 and TRBJ2-5; D is unresolved. CDR1 LNHNV and CDR2 YYDKDF come from the germline V gene (reference sequence). The CDR3 extends over 14 amino acids. Trimming removed 4 bases from V and 4 bases from J, with 13 bases in between. CDR3 sequence: CATSTSGVLETQYF. The CDR3 coding sequence is TGTGCCACCAGCACCTCCGGAGTTTTAGAGACCCAGTACTTC.